This T cell receptor (beta chain) was recovered during a study of cytomegalovirus exposure and HLA in healthy donors. General study points: Previously analyzed data showed that most TCR beta V segments were productive at a frequency of about 87% or about 30%. Further analysis was carried out later, and it showed several of the most significant clusters appearing linked to common viral pathogens. Differences between HLA loci emerged in a later analysis of TCR association rates, with DRB1 most and HLA-C fewest.

The PCR employed 60 Vbeta primers together with 13 Jbeta primers. The method was immunoSEQ multiplex PCR; TCRdb's version includes in-frame clones alone and lacks a portion of them. In the table there are over 100,000 clones, roughly 70% of which are singletons. V dropped 6 bases and J dropped 2 bases, with 11 bases sitting between them. The CDR3 is made up of 14 amino acids. CDR1 is MNHEY, CDR2 SMNVEV, per germline (reference sequence). Points on this clone: What it binds is unknown.

This TCR was recovered from a man aged 25-45 years in good health and CMV-seropositive. V is TRBV27 and J is TRBJ1-5; tentatively, D is TRBD1 (6 bases). Sequenced sample: PBMCs. The CDR3 protein is CASSLQGRNQPQHF. The CDR3, as DNA: TGTGCCAGCAGCCTACAGGGTCGCAATCAGCCCCAGCATTTT.